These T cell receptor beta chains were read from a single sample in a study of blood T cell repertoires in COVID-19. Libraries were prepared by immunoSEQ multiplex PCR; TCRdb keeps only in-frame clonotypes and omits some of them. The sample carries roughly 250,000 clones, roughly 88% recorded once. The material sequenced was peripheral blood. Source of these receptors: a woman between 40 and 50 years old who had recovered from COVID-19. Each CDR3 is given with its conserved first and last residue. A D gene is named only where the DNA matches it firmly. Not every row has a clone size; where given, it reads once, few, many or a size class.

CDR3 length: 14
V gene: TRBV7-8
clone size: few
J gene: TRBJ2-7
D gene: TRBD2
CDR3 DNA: TGTGCCAGCAGCCAGCGGGAGCACTCCTACGAGCAGTACTTC
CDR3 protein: CASSQREHSYEQYF

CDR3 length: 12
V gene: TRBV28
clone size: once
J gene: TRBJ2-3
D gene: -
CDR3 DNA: TGTGCCAGCAGTTTGAGGACATTGGCGCAGTATTTT
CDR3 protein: CASSLRTLAQYF

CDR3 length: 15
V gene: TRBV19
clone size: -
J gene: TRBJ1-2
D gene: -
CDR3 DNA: TGTGCCAGTAGTGACCCCCGGGGGGGGCGTTATGGCTACACCTTC
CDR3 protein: CASSDPRGGRYGYTF

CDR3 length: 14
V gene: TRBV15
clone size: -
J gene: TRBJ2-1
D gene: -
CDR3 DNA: TGTGCCACCAGCAGCCGACTTGGAAACAATGAGCAGTTCTTC
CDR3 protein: CATSSRLGNNEQFF

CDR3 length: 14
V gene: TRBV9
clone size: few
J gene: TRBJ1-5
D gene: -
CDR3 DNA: TGTGCCAGCAGCGTAGACGGGGTGAACCGGCCCCAGCATTTT
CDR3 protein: CASSVDGVNRPQHF

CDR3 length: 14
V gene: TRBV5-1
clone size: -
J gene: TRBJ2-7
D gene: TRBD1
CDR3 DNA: TGCGCCAGCAGCTTGAGACAGGGGGCCTACGAGCAGTACTTC
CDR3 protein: CASSLRQGAYEQYF

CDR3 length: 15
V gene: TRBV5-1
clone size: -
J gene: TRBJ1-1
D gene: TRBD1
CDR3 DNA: TGCGCCAGCAGCCAGGGGACAGATCCGGCCACTGAAGCTTTCTTT
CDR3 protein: CASSQGTDPATEAFF

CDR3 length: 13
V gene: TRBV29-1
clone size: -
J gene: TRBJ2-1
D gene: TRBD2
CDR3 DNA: TGCAGCGTTCGTAGCGGGAGTTTCAATGAGCAGTTCTTC
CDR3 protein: CSVRSGSFNEQFF

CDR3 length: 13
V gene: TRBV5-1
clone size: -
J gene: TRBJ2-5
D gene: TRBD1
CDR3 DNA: TGCGCCAGCAGCTTGGAGGGGGCCGGGACCCAGTACTTC
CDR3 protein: CASSLEGAGTQYF

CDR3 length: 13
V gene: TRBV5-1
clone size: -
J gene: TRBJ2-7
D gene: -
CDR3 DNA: TGCGCCAGCAGCTTGCCCGGGGGTGGCGAGCAGTACTTC
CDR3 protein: CASSLPGGGEQYF

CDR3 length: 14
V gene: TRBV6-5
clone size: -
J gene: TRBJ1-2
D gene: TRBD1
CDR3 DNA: TGTGCCAGCAGCGCAGACAGGGGGCGGGATGGCTACACCTTC
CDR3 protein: CASSADRGRDGYTF

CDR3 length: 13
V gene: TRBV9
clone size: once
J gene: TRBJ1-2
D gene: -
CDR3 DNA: TGTGCCAGCAGCCCCTGGGAGGAGCGGGACTACACCTTC
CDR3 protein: CASSPWEERDYTF